The clone carrying this T cell receptor beta chain was seen many times. Alongside a J-beta primer mix, a sample-barcoded 5' primer served in a second PCR lasting about 7 to 11 cycles. One entry per CDR3 protein results from TCRdb running MiXCR on the 5' RACE reads. The sample records 1.5 million to 2 million distinct CDR3 sequences, approximately 32% being singletons. The sample comes from a study of blood T cells in healthy people across ages. Sequenced material: blood. The clonotype was recovered from a woman in her 30s in good health.

CDR3 amino acids: CASSLDQRLDRLFPDTQYF. The CDR3 bases are TGTGCCAGCAGCTTAGACCAACGACTGGACAGACTTTTCCCAGATACGCAGTATTTT. V gene TRBV11-2 combines with J gene TRBJ2-3, with D tentatively TRBD1 (6 bases). The germline gives CDR1 SGHAT, CDR2 FQNNGV. With 0 bases removed from V and 4 bases from J, the gap between germline ends came to 23 bases. CDR3 length equals 19 residues.